One sample yielded the 7 T cell receptor beta chains listed below, sequenced in a study of Graves' ophthalmopathy and Graves' hyperthyroidism. The authors amplified TCR beta CDR3 regions, and they did so from RNA transcripts for repertoire sequencing. RT-PCR in the first round used HTBI primers; a second-round multiplex PCR followed. TCRdb re-called the multiplex PCR reads with MiXCR, one entry per CDR3 protein. Here the sample spans some 520,000 distinct CDR3 sequences, over 13% being singletons. Sequenced sample: blood. These receptors came from a young woman with Graves' ophthalmopathy.

This clonotype was recorded a few times. Germline is not matched at one junction end, which may reflect a read error. The chain recombines TRBV20-1 with TRBJ1-1, with D hard to call. Germline CDR1 DFQATT, CDR2 SNEGSKA (reference sequence). The CDR3 is 15 residues long. CDR3 sequence reads: CSARDPKGQNTKAFF. The CDR3 DNA follows: TGCAGTGCTAGAGATCCGAAAGGTCAGAACACTAAAGCTTTCTTT.

This clonotype was seen ten or more times. This sequence joins TRBV6-5 and TRBJ1-5; 9 positions agree with TRBD1. The CDR3 spans 19 residues. V trimming: 0 bases; J trimming: 0 bases; junction bases outside the gene matches: 9. Germline CDR1 and CDR2: MNHEY and SVGAGI. CDR3 in amino acids: CASSYSKDRGQYSNQPQHF. CDR3 in DNA: TGTGCCAGCAGTTACTCGAAGGACAGGGGCCAATATAGCAATCAGCCCCAGCATTTT.

This clonotype was counted many times. This rearrangement joins TRBV29-1 to TRBJ2-5; D possibly corresponds to TRBD2 (5 bases). Germline V gene sequence: CDR1 SQVTM, CDR2 ANQGSEA. The CDR3 totals 13 residues. V lost 3 bases and J lost 5, with 13 bases in between. This chain's CDR3 is CSVEERARETQYF. In nucleotides, the CDR3 is TGCAGCGTTGAGGAGAGGGCTCGGGAGACCCAGTACTTC. Full variable domain (rest looked up from reference TRBV29-1 and TRBJ2-5): SAVISQKPSRDICQRGTSLTIQCQVDSQVTMMFWYRQQPGQSLTLIATANQGSEATYESGFVIDKFPISRPNLTFSTLTVSNMSPEDSSIYLCSVEERARETQYFGPGTRLLVL.

This clonotype has at least ten counts. The rearrangement links TRBV7-8 to TRBJ2-7; a weak D match, TRBD1 (6 bases). Germline lookup yields CDR1 SGHVS and CDR2 FQNEAQ. The CDR3 is made up of 15 amino acids. Trimming took off 3 bases at V and 0 bases at J, with 12 bases between the two ends. The CDR3 DNA sequence: TGTGCCAGCAGCTTCTACCAGGGGCCCTCCTACGAGCAGTACTTC. Protein sequence: CASSFYQGPSYEQYF.

This chain joins TRBV5-1 and TRBJ2-7; 9 positions match TRBD1. Germline V gene lookup returns CDR1 SGHRS and CDR2 YFSETQ. CDR3 length: 16 residues. V shed 5 bases and J 3 bases; nucleotides not matched to a gene: 12. The CDR3 sequence: CASRPELGTGIYEQYF. CDR3 nucleotides: TGCGCCAGCAGACCTGAGTTGGGGACAGGGATCTACGAGCAGTACTTC. Together with reference TRBV5-1 and TRBJ2-7, the CDR3 gives the full variable domain: KAGVTQTPRYLIKTRGQQVTLSCSPISGHRSVSWYQQTPGQGLQFLFEYFSETQRNKGNFPGRFSGRQFSNSRSEMNVSTLELGDSALYLCASRPELGTGIYEQYFGPGTRLTVT.

This clonotype showed up many times. The V gene is TRBV30, the J gene TRBJ1-2, with a weak D call TRBD1 (5 bases). The germline V and J ends were trimmed by 5 bases and 2 bases, with 18 bases remaining between them. This CDR3 spans 15 amino acids. Germline lookup yields CDR1 GTSNPN and CDR2 SVGIG (reference sequence). The CDR3 nucleotides read TGTGCCTGGGGCGCCTTCGGGACGGGGAACTATGGCTACACCTTC. Its translation: CAWGAFGTGNYGYTF.

This clonotype came up many times. The genes are TRBV29-1 and TRBJ2-7, with D perhaps TRBD1 (6 bases). Germline V gene sequence: CDR1 SQVTM, CDR2 ANQGSEA. V dropped 3 bases and J dropped 1 base, with 13 bases sitting between them. The CDR3 runs 14 residues. The CDR3 DNA reads TGCAGCGTTGACCAGGGGCTACTTTCCTACGAGCAGTACTTC. Its translation: CSVDQGLLSYEQYF.